These 20 T cell receptor beta chains originate from one sample sequenced in a study of control samples from healthy donors and cancer patients. Profiled with immunoSEQ multiplex PCR; TCRdb holds only in-frame clones, not every one. In the table there are 150,000 to 200,000 clones, approximately 94% of which are singletons. The sample was blood. The receptors shown here come from a man in his thirties or forties in good health.

The gene calls are TRBV29-1 and TRBJ1-5; no reliable D call. This CDR3 has 13 amino acids. V shed 4 bases and J shed 4 bases, with 11 bases lying between them. Germline V gene lookup returns CDR1 SQVTM and CDR2 ANQGSEA. The CDR3, as DNA: TGCAGCGTTGCTGAAATGGAGAATCAGCCCCAGCATTTT. This codes for CSVAEMENQPQHF.

The chain joins TRBV30 to TRBJ1-3; D may be TRBD1 (5 bases). This CDR3 region has 15 residues. Deletions cut 5 bases from V and 0 bases from J, with 14 bases between. The germline gives CDR1 GTSNPN, CDR2 SVGIG (reference sequence). The CDR3 loop reads CAWGARRTSGNTIYF. The DNA for the CDR3 is TGTGCCTGGGGGGCTCGACGGACCTCTGGAAACACCATATATTTT.

The rearrangement links TRBV29-1 to TRBJ2-7; no clear D. CDR3 length: 13 residues. Germline values: CDR1 SQVTM, CDR2 ANQGSEA. With 0 bases removed from V and 0 bases from J, the gap between germline ends came to 6 bases. The CDR3: CSVEDLFSYEQYF. The DNA of the CDR3 is TGCAGCGTTGAAGACCTCTTCTCCTACGAGCAGTACTTC.

In this sample, this clone turned up a few times. V and J are TRBV18 and TRBJ1-4; D not certain. Trimming cost V 4 bases and J 1 base, with 10 bases left between them. Germline loops: CDR1 KGHSH, CDR2 LQKENI. CDR3 length: 15 amino acids. The CDR3 sequence is CASSRHGVTNEKLFF. The CDR3 DNA is TGTGCCAGCTCACGCCACGGCGTAACTAATGAAAAACTGTTTTTT. The entire variable domain, with the rest obtained from reference TRBV18 and TRBJ1-4, is as follows: NAGVMQNPRHLVRRRGQEARLRCSPMKGHSHVYWYRQLPEEGLKFMVYLQKENIIDESGMPKERFSAEFPKEGPSILRIQQVVRGDSAAYFCASSRHGVTNEKLFFGSGTQLSVL.

J is TRBJ1-3 and V is TRBV7-9; 9 nucleotides align to TRBD1. The junction had 13 bases not matched to a gene; V was cut back by 0 bases and J by 4 bases. The length of the CDR3 is 19 residues. Germline CDR1 SEHNR, CDR2 FQNEAQ (reference sequence). Written as DNA, the CDR3 is TGTGCCAGCAGCTTAGCGTCCCTCGGACAGGGGTTTTTAGGAAACACCATATATTTT. This sequence encodes CASSLASLGQGFLGNTIYF.

Comments on this clone: Different DNA sequences within this sample yield the same CDR3. V is TRBV18 and J is TRBJ2-7, with 9 nucleotides matching TRBD1. There are 15 residues in the CDR3. Trimming cost V 3 bases and J 0 bases; bases outside gene matches: 3. Per germline, CDR1 KGHSH and CDR2 LQKENI. This CDR3 is CASSPGQGLSYEQYF. CDR3 nucleotides: TGTGCCAGCTCACCGGGACAGGGCCTCTCCTACGAGCAGTACTTC.

The chain carries TRBV5-4 and TRBJ1-1, with a possible D match to TRBD1 (5 bases). The CDR3 covers 15 residues. V lost 1 base to trimming and J lost 4 bases, with 14 bases between them. The germline CDR1 and CDR2 sequences are SGHNT and YYREEE (reference sequence). This CDR3 is CASSLFSGTGTEAFF. The CDR3 DNA reads as TGTGCCAGCAGCTTGTTTAGTGGGACGGGCACTGAAGCTTTCTTT.

CDR3: CASSLGRGVVDTQYF. CDR3 coding DNA: TGTGCCAGCAGCTTGGGCAGGGGAGTGGTAGATACGCAGTATTTT. The chain uses TRBV5-6 and TRBJ2-3, with a possible D match to TRBD1 (6 bases). CDR1 and CDR2 (germline): SGHDT, YYEEEE. Trimming took off 0 bases at V and 5 bases at J, with 13 bases between the two ends. CDR3 length equals 15 residues.

The chain is built from TRBV5-1 and TRBJ2-1; 9 bases map to TRBD2. Germline values: CDR1 SGHRS, CDR2 YFSETQ. The V segment lost 5 bases and the J segment 2 bases; nucleotides outside the gene matches: 11. This CDR3 spans 17 amino acids. Here the CDR3 reads CASSAGGGRDTYNEQFF. CDR3 coding DNA: TGCGCCAGCAGTGCCGGAGGCGGGAGGGACACCTACAATGAGCAGTTCTTC.

The CDR3 sequence is CASTQKSFQETQYF. In DNA form, the CDR3 reads TGTGCCAGTACTCAGAAAAGCTTCCAAGAGACCCAGTACTTC. V usage is TRBV19 and J usage is TRBJ2-5; no clear D gene. V dropped 7 bases and J dropped 1 base, with 13 bases sitting between them. This CDR3 has 14 residues. CDR1 and CDR2 (germline): LNHDA, SQIVND (reference sequence).

This chain uses TRBV6-5 with TRBJ1-1; TRBD1 is a possible D gene (5 bases). Trimming shortened V by 2 bases and J by 4 bases, and 8 bases separated the two germline ends. CDR3 size: 13 residues. Germline V gene data show CDR1 as MNHEY and CDR2 as SVGAGI. The CDR3 DNA reads TGTGCCAGCAGTTACGTAAGGGGCACTGAAGCTTTCTTT. This encodes CASSYVRGTEAFF.

The chain recombines TRBV7-9 with TRBJ2-7; the match to TRBD1 covers 8 bases. CDR1 and CDR2 from the germline V gene are SEHNR and FQNEAQ (reference sequence). V lost 1 base and J lost 0; bases outside the gene matches: 5. CDR3 size: 16 residues. CDR3 residues: CASSLVPRGLSYEQYF. The CDR3, as DNA: TGTGCCAGCAGCTTAGTTCCCAGGGGGCTCTCCTACGAGCAGTACTTC.

This chain uses TRBV7-2 with TRBJ1-5, with D possibly matching TRBD1 (6 bases). Deletions cut 1 base from V and 7 bases from J, with 8 bases between. CDR1 is SGHTA and CDR2 is FQGNSA in the germline V gene. This CDR3 has 13 amino acids. This CDR3 is CASSLGGLQPQHF. CDR3 coding DNA: TGTGCCAGCAGCTTAGGGGGGCTGCAGCCCCAGCATTTT.

The rearrangement uses TRBV9 and TRBJ2-2; D possibly corresponds to TRBD2 (7 bases). The CDR3 contains 16 residues. Trimming removed 2 bases at V and 2 bases at J, with 13 bases between. Germline V gene data show CDR1 as SGDLS and CDR2 as YYNGEE. The DNA of the CDR3 is TGTGCCAGCAGCGTCGGGGGGCGGGGAAACACCGGGGAGCTGTTTTTT. Residues: CASSVGGRGNTGELFF.

The chain has TRBV7-3 and TRBJ2-2; D may be TRBD1 (6 bases). There are 14 residues in the CDR3. Germline CDR1 is SGHTA and CDR2 is FQGTGA. V lost 8 bases and J lost 2, with 12 bases in between. CDR3: CASAPGQNTGELFF. CDR3 nucleotides: TGTGCCAGCGCCCCGGGACAAAACACCGGGGAGCTGTTTTTT.

The chain combines TRBV29-1 with TRBJ2-5, with D tentatively TRBD1 or TRBD2 (6 bases each). Trimming pared 7 bases from V and 1 base from J, leaving 19 bases between. CDR3 size: 15 residues. Germline V lookup: CDR1 SQVTM, CDR2 ANQGSEA. DNA for the CDR3: TGCAGCGCGAGCTTAGCGGAGGGGGGCCAAGAGACCCAGTACTTC. It specifies CSASLAEGGQETQYF.

The rearrangement links TRBV6-5 to TRBJ2-6; 9 bases fit TRBD1. CDR1 and CDR2 (germline): MNHEY, SVGAGI. The CDR3 extends over 15 amino acids. The junction had 3 bases not matched to a gene; V was cut back by 6 bases and J by 3 bases. The CDR3, as DNA: TGTGCCAGCAGCCACAGGGGGCTTGGGGCCAACGTCCTGACTTTC. This encodes CASSHRGLGANVLTF.

The chain uses TRBV21-1 and TRBJ1-5. TRBV21-1 is tagged as a pseudogene. The CDR3 length is 14 residues. The CDR3 spells CASSKAWRDQPQHF. In DNA, the CDR3 is TGTGCCAGCAGCAAAGCTTGGCGGGATCAGCCCCAGCATTTT.

The CDR3 DNA is TGTGCCAGCAGTGAATCTCGGGACTACACAGATACGCAGTATTTT. It codes for CASSESRDYTDTQYF. The V gene is TRBV25-1, the J gene TRBJ2-3; 7 nucleotides agree with TRBD2. V gave up 1 base and J gave up 2 bases; unmatched junction bases: 3. The CDR3 length is 15 residues. Germline CDR1 MGHDK, CDR2 SYGVNS.

The CDR3, as DNA: TGCGCCAGCAGCCGCGGGACGGTGACCTACGAGCAGTACTTC. Amino acid sequence: CASSRGTVTYEQYF. This sequence joins TRBV5-1 and TRBJ2-7; a weak D match, TRBD2 (6 bases). The CDR3 runs 14 residues. Looked up from germline, CDR1 is SGHRS and CDR2 is YFSETQ. V dropped 4 bases and J dropped 2 bases, with 13 bases sitting between them.